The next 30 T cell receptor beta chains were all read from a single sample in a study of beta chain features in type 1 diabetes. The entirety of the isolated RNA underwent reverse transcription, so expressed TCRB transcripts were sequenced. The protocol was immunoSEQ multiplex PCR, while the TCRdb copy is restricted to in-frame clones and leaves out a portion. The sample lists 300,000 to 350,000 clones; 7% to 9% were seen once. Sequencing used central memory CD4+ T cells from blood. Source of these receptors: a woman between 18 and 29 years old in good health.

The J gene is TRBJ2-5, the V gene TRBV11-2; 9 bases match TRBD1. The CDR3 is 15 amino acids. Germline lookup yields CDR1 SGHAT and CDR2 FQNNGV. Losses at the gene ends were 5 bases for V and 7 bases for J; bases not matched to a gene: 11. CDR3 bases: TGTGCCAGCAGCACCAACAGGGGGCTTTTGGCGACCCAGTACTTC. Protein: CASSTNRGLLATQYF.

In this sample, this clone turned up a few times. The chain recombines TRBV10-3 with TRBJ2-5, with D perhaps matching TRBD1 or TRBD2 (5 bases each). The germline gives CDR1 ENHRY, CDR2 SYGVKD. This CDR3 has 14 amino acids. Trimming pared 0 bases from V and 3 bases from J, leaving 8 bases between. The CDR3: CAISESGVEETQYF. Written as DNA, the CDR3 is TGTGCCATCAGTGAGTCGGGGGTTGAAGAGACCCAGTACTTC.

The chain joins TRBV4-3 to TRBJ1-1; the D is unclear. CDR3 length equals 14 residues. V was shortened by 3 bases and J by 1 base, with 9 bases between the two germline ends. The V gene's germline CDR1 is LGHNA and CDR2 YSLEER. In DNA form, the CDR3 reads TGCGCCAGCAGCCATGCCGGGCGGAACACTGAAGCTTTCTTT. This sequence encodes CASSHAGRNTEAFF.

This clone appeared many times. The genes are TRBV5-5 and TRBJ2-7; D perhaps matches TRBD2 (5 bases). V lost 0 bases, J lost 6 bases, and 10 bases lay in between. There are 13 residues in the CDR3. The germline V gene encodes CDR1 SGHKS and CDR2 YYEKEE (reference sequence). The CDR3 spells CASSLDSSIEQYF. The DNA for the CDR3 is TGTGCCAGCAGCTTGGACTCTAGCATCGAGCAGTACTTC.

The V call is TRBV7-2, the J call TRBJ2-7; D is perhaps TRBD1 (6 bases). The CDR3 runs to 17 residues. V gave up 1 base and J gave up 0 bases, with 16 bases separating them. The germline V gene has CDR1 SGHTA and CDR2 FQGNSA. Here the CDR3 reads CASSLVAGDTFSYEQYF. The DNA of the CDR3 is TGTGCCAGCAGCTTAGTTGCAGGGGACACCTTCTCCTACGAGCAGTACTTC.

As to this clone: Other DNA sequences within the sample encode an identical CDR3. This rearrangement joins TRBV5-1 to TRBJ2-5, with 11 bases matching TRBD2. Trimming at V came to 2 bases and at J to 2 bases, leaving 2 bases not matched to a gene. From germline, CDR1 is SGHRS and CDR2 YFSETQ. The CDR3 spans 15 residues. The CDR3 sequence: CASSLGTSGQETQYF. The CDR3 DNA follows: TGCGCCAGCAGCTTAGGGACTAGCGGACAAGAGACCCAGTACTTC.

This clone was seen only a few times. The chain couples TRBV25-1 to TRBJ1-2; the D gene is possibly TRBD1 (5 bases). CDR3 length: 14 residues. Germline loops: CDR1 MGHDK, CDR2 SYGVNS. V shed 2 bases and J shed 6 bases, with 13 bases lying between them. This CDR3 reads CASSEPRGADGYTF. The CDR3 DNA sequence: TGTGCCAGCAGTGAACCCCGCGGGGCGGATGGCTACACCTTC.

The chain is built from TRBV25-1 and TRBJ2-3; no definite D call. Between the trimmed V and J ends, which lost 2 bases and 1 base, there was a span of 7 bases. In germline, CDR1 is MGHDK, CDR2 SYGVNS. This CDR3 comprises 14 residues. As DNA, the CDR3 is TGTGCCAGCAGTGAAATAATGGGCACAGATACGCAGTATTTT. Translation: CASSEIMGTDTQYF.

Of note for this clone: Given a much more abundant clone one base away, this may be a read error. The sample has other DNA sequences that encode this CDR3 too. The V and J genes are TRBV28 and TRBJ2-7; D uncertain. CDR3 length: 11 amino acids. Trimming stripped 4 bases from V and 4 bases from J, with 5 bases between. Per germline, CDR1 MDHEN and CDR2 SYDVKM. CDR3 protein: CASSSGYEQYF. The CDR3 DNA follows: TGTGCCAGCAGTTCGGGTTACGAGCAGTACTTC.

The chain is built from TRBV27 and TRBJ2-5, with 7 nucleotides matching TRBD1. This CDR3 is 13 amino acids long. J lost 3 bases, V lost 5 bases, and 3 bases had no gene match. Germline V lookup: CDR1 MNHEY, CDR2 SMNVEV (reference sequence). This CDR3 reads CASSPQGEETQYF. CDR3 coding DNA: TGTGCCAGCAGTCCCCAGGGGGAAGAGACCCAGTACTTC.

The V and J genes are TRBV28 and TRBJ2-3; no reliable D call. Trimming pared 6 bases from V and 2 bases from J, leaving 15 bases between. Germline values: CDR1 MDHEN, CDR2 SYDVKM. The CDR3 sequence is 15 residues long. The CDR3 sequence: CASSSTSPPTDTQYF. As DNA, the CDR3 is TGTGCCAGCAGCTCAACGAGCCCTCCCACAGATACGCAGTATTTT.

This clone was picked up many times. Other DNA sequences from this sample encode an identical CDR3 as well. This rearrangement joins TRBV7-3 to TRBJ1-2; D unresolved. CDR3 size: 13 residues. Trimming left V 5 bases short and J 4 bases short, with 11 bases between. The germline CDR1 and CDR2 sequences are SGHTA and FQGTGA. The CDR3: CASSPGEGYGYTF. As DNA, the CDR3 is TGTGCCAGCAGCCCCGGAGAAGGCTATGGCTACACCTTC.

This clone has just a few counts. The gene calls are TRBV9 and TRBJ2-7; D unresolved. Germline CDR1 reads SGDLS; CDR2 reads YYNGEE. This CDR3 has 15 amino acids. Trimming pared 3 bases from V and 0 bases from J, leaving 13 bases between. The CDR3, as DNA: TGTGCCAGCAGCGCCGACCCGATCCGCTCCTACGAGCAGTACTTC. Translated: CASSADPIRSYEQYF.

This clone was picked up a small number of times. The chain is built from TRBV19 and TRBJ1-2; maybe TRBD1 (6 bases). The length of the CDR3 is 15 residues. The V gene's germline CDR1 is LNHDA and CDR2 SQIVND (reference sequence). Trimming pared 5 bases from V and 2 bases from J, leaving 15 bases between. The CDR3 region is CASSVQGGENYGYTF. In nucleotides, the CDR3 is TGTGCCAGTAGTGTACAAGGGGGTGAGAACTATGGCTACACCTTC.

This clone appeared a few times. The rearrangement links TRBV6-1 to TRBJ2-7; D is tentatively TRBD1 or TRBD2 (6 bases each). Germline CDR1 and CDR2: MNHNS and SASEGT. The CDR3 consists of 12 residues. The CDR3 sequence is CAAEGVTYEQYF. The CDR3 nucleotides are TGTGCAGCGGAGGGGGTAACGTACGAGCAGTACTTC.

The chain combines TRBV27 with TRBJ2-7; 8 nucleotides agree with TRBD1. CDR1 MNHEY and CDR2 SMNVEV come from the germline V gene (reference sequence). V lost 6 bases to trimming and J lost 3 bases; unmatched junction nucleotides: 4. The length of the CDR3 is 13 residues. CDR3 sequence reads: CASSFTGGYEQYF. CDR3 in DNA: TGTGCCAGCAGCTTCACAGGGGGCTACGAGCAGTACTTC.

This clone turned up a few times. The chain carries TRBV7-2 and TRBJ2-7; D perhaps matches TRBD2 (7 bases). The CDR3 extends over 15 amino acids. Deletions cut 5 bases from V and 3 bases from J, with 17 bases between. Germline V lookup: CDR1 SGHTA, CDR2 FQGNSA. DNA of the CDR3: TGTGCCAGCAGCGCCCCGGGGGGCCGGGGCTACGAGCAGTACTTC. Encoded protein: CASSAPGGRGYEQYF.

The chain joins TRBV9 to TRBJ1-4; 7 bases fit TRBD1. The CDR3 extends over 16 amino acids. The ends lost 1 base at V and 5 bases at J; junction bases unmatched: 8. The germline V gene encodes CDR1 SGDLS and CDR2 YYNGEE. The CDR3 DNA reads TGTGCCAGCAGCGTAATTGACAACAGGGGCAATGAAAAACTGTTTTTT. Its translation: CASSVIDNRGNEKLFF. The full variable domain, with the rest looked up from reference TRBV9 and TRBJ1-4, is DSGVTQTPKHLITATGQRVTLRCSPRSGDLSVYWYQQSLDQGLQFLIQYYNGEERAKGNILERFSAQQFPDLHSELNLSSLELGDSALYFCASSVIDNRGNEKLFFGSGTQLSVL.

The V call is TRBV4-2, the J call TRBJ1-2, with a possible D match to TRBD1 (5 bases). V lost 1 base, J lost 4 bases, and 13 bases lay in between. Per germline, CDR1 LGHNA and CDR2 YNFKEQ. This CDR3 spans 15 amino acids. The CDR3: CASSQGHRDAYGYTF. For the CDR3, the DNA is TGTGCCAGCAGCCAAGGTCACCGGGACGCCTATGGCTACACCTTC.

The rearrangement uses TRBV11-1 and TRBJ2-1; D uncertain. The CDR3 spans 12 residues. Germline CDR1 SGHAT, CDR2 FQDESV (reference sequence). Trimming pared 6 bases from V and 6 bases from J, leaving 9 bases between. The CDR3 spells CASSHEVNEQFF. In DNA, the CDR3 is TGTGCCAGCAGTCATGAGGTCAATGAGCAGTTCTTC.

For the CDR3, the DNA is TGTGCCAGCAGCCCGCAGGGTGCCCAGTACTTC. As protein: CASSPQGAQYF. The chain uses TRBV5-6 and TRBJ2-5; TRBD1 is a possible D gene (5 bases). CDR3 length: 11 amino acids. V shed 4 bases and J shed 9 bases, with 10 bases lying between them. Per germline, CDR1 SGHDT and CDR2 YYEEEE.

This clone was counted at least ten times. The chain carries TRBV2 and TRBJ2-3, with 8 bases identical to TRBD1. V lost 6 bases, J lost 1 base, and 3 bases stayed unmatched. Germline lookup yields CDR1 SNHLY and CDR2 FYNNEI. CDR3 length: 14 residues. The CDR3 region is CASSPDRGTDTQYF. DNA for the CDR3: TGTGCCAGCAGCCCGGACAGGGGCACAGATACGCAGTATTTT.

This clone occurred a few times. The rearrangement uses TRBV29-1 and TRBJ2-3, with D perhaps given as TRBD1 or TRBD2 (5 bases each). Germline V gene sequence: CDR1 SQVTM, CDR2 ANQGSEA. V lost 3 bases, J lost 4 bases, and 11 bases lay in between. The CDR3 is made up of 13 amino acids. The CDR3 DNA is TGCAGCGTTGATAGTATGGGGGCAGATACGCAGTATTTT. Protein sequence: CSVDSMGADTQYF.

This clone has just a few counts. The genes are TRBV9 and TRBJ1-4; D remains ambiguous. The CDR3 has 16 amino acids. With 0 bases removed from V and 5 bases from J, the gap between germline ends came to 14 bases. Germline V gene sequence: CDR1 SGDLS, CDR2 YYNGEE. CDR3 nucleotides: TGTGCCAGCAGCGTAGCAGAAGGCAGGAAAAATGAAAAACTGTTTTTT. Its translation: CASSVAEGRKNEKLFF.

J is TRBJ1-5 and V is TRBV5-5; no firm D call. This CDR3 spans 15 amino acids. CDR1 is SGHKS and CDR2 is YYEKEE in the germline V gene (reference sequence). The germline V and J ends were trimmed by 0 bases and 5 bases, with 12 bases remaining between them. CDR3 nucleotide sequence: TGTGCCAGCAGCTTGGCCTCGGGATTTTATCAGCCCCAGCATTTT. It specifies CASSLASGFYQPQHF.

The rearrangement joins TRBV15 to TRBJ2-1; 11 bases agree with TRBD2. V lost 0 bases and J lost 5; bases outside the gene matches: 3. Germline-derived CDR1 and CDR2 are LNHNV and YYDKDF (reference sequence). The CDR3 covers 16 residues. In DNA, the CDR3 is TGTGCCACCAGCAGAGAGGGGACTAGCGGAAACAATGAGCAGTTCTTC. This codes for CATSREGTSGNNEQFF.

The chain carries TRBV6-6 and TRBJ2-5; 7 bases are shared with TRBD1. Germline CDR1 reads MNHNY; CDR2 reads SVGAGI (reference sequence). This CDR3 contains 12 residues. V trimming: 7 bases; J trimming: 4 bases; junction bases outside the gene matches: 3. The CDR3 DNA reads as TGTGCCAGCAAATACAGGGGAGAGACCCAGTACTTC. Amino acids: CASKYRGETQYF.

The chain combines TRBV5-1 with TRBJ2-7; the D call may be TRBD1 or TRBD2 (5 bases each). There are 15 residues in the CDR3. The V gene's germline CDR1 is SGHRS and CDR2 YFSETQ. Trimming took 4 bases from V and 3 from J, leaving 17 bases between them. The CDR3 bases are TGCGCCAGCAGCCCTCCGGGACCCCCATACTACGAGCAGTACTTC. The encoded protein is CASSPPGPPYYEQYF.

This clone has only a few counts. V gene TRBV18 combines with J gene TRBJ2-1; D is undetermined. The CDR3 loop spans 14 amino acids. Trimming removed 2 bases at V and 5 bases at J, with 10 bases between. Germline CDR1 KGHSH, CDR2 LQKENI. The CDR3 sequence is CASSPVYSNNEQFF. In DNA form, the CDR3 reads TGTGCCAGCTCACCAGTTTACAGCAACAATGAGCAGTTCTTC.

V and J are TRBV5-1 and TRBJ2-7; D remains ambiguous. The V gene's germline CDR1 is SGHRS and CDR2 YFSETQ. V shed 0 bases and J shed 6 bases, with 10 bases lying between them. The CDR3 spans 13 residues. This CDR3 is CASSLEAAREQYF. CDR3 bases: TGCGCCAGCAGCTTGGAGGCAGCTCGCGAGCAGTACTTC.